This note documents a single T cell receptor beta chain sequence. Primed by a sample-barcoded 5' primer and a J-beta primer mix, a second PCR proceeded for 7 to 11 cycles. TCRdb analysed the 5' RACE reads with MiXCR anew, one entry per CDR3 protein. The sample includes 1.2 million to 1.5 million distinct CDR3 sequences, almost 60% of them seen just once. This sample is part of a study of blood T cells in healthy people across ages. Samples each had at least 5.5 micrograms of total RNA extracted. Trimming stripped 5 bases from V and 9 bases from J, with 18 bases between. CDR3 size: 14 residues. Germline CDR1 and CDR2: LGHNA and YSLEER.

Sequenced material: blood. The source of this sequence is a man aged 18 to 29 in good health. V gene TRBV4-3 combines with J gene TRBJ2-3; D uncertain. The chain's CDR3 is CASSYQKEEGTQYF. For the CDR3, the DNA is TGCGCCAGCAGCTACCAAAAGGAAGAAGGGACGCAGTATTTT.